This T cell receptor beta chain was sequenced during a study of CD8 T cells in Susac syndrome. Study details: Patients with Susac syndrome were therapy-naive, on corticosteroids, or on intravenous immunoglobulin alone at the time that blood was drawn.

TCR beta sequences were obtained from blood CD8+ and CD4+ T cells. Patients with Susac syndrome fulfilled recently defined diagnostic criteria for definite or probable disease. Roughly 0.45 to 1 ug RNA was reverse transcribed with random hexamers. One entry per CDR3 protein, called by TCRdb with MiXCR from the immunoSEQ multiplex PCR reads. Of around 79,000 distinct CDR3 sequences listed, roughly 95% are singletons. The CDR3 is 14 residues long. The V end lost 1 base, the J end lost 7 bases, and 8 bases lay between the germline ends. The germline gives CDR1 LNHNV, CDR2 YYDKDF (reference sequence). The chain combines TRBV15 with TRBJ1-6; the D is unclear. Sequenced sample: CD8+ T cells from PBMCs. The sequence was collected from a human donor with Susac syndrome. CDR3 DNA sequence: TGTGCCACCAGCAGAGTTGGGGTCAATTCACCCCTCCACTTT. The encoded protein is CATSRVGVNSPLHF.